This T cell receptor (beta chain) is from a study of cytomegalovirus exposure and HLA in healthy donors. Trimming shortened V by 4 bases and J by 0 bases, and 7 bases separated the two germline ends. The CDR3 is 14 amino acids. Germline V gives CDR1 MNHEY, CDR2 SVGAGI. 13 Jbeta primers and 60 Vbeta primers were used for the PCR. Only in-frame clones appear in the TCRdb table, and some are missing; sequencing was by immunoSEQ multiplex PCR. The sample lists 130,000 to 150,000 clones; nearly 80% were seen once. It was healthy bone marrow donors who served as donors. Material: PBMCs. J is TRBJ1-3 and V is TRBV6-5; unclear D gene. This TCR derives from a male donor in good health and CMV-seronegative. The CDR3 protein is CASSLVSSGNTIYF. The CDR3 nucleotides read TGTGCCAGCAGTTTAGTGAGCTCTGGAAACACCATATATTTT.